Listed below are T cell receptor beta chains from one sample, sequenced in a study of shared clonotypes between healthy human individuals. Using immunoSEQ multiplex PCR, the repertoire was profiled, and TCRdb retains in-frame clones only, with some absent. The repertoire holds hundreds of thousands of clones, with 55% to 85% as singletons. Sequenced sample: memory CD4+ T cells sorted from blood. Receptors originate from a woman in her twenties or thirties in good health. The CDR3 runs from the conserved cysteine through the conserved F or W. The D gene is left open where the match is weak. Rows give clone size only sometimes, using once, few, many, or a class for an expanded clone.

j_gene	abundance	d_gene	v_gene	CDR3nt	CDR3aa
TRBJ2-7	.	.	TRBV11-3	TGTGCCAGCAGCCCGACAGGAATCGACGAGCAGTACTTC	CASSPTGIDEQYF
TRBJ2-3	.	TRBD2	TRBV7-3	TGTGCCAGCAGCTTAAGCGGGAGGGCCTTCGCAGATACGCAGTATTTT	CASSLSGRAFADTQYF
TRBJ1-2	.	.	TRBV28	TGTGCCAGCACCTCGGGGGAACGAACCTATGGCTACACCTTC	CASTSGERTYGYTF
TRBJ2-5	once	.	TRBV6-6	TGTGCCAGCAGCCTTTCGCGGGAGACCCAGTACTTC	CASSLSRETQYF
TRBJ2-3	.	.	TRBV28	TGTGCCAGCAGTTTCCCCCATGGGAAGACAGATACGCAGTATTTT	CASSFPHGKTDTQYF
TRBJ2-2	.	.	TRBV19	TGTGCCAGTAGTATAGGAGGGGACGGCACCGGGGAGCTGTTTTTT	CASSIGGDGTGELFF
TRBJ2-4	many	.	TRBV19	TGTGCCAGTAGTATTTCGCTTCCCGGACACGGACTTATTAACATTCAGTACTTC	CASSISLPGHGLINIQYF
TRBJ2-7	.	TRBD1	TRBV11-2	TGTGCCAGCAGCAGATCCGGGACAGGTATGTTCGAGCAGTACTTC	CASSRSGTGMFEQYF
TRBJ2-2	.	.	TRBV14	TGTGCCAGCAGCCAAGCGTTCCGTTTTACCGGGGAGCTGTTTTTT	CASSQAFRFTGELFF
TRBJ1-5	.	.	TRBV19	TGTGCCAGTAGCCTTCAGGGAGCGAGCAATCAGCCCCAGCATTTT	CASSLQGASNQPQHF
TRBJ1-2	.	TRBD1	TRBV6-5	TGTGCCAGCAGCACAGACAGGGTCGGCTACACCTTC	CASSTDRVGYTF
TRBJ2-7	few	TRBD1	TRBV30	TGTGCCTGGACAGGGGGCACCTACGAGCAGTACTTC	CAWTGGTYEQYF
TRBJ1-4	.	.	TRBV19	TGTGCCAGTACCGTTACAGGGACCAATGAAAAACTGTTTTTT	CASTVTGTNEKLFF
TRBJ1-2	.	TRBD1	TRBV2	TGTGCCAGCAGTGGACAGGGATATGGCTACACCTTC	CASSGQGYGYTF
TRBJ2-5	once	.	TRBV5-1	TGCGCCAGCAGCTTGGGCGTGGCGGGTCAAGAGACCCAGTACTTC	CASSLGVAGQETQYF